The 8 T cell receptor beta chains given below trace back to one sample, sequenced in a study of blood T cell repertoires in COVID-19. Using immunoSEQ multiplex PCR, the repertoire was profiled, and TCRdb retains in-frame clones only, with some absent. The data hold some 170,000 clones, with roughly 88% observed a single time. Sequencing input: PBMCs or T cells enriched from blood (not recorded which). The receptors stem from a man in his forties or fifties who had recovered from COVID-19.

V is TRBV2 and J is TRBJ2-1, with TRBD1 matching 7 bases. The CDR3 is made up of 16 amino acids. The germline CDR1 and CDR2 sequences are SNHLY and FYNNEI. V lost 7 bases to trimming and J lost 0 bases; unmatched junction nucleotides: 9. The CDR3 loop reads CASTARWDSSYNEQFF. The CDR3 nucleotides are TGTGCCAGCACCGCAAGGTGGGACAGCTCCTACAATGAGCAGTTCTTC.

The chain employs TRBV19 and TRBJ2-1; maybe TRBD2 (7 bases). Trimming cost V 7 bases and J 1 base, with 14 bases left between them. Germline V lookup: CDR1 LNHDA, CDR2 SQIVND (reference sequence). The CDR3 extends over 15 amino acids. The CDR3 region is CASNAGAGSYNEQFF. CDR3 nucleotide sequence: TGTGCCAGTAACGCGGGGGCTGGGTCCTACAATGAGCAGTTCTTC.

The CDR3 DNA reads TGCGCCAGCAGGGGGGGTAGACTGGCAGATATGAACACTGAAGCTTTCTTT. Residues: CASRGGRLADMNTEAFF. The V call is TRBV5-1, the J call TRBJ1-1, with D perhaps matching TRBD1 (5 bases). In germline, CDR1 is SGHRS, CDR2 YFSETQ. The CDR3 extends over 17 amino acids. V lost 5 bases and J 0 bases, leaving 20 bases between the germline ends.

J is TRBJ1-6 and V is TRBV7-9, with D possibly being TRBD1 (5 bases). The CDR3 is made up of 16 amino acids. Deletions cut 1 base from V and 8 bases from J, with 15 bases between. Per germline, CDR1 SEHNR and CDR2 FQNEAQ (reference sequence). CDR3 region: CASSLVGARRDSPLHF. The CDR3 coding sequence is TGTGCCAGCAGCTTAGTAGGGGCACGGCGCGATTCACCCCTCCACTTT.

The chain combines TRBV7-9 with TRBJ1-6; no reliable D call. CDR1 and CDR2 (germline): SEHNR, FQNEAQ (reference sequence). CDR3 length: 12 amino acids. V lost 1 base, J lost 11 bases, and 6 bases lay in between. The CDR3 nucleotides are TGTGCCAGCAGCTTAGGTAGCACACCCCTCCACTTT. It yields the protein CASSLGSTPLHF.

The CDR3, as DNA: TGTGCCAGCAGTGACGGGACAGGGGCCGGGGAGCTGTTTTTT. This translates into CASSDGTGAGELFF. The chain combines TRBV6-4 with TRBJ2-2, with 10 positions matching TRBD1. Germline values: CDR1 MRHNA, CDR2 SNTAGT. The CDR3 runs to 14 residues. Losses at the gene ends were 2 bases for V and 6 bases for J; bases not matched to a gene: 0.

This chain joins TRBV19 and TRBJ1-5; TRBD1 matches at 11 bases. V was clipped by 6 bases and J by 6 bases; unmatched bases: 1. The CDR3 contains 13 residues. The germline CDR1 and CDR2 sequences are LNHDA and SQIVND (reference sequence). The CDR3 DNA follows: TGTGCCAGTAGAGGGACAGGGGGTCAGCCCCAGCATTTT. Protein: CASRGTGGQPQHF.

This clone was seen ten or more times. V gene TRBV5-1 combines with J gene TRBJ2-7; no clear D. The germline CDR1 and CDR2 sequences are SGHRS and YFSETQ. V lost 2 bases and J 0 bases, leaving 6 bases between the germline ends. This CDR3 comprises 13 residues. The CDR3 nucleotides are TGCGCCAGCAGCTTCACAGTCTCCTACGAGCAGTACTTC. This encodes CASSFTVSYEQYF.